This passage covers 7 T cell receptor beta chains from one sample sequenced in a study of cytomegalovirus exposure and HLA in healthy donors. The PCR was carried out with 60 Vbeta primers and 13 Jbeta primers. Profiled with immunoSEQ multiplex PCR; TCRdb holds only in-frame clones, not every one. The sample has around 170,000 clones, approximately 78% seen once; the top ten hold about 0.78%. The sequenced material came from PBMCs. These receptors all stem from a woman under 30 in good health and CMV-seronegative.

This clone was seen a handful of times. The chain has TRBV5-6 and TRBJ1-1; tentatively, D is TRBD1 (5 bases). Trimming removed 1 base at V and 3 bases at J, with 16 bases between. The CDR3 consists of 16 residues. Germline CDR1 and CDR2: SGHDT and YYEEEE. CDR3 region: CASSLMEGWRHTEAFF. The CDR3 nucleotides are TGTGCCAGCAGCTTGATGGAGGGGTGGAGACACACTGAAGCTTTCTTT. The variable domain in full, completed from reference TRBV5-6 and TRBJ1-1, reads DAGVTQSPTHLIKTRGQQVTLRCSPKSGHDTVSWYQQALGQGPQFIFQYYEEEERQRGNFPDRFSGHQFPNYSSELNVNALLLGDSALYLCASSLMEGWRHTEAFFGQGTRLTVV.

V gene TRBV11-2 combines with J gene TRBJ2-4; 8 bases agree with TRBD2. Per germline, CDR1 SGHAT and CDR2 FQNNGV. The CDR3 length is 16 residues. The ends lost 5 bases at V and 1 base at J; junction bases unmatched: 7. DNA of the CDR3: TGTGCCAGCAGCACGGAACTAGCGGTGGCCAAAAACATTCAGTACTTC. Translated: CASSTELAVAKNIQYF.

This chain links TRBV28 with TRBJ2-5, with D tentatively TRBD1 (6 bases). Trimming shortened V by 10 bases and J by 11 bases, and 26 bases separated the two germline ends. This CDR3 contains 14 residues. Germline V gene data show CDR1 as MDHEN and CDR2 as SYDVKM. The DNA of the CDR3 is TGTGCCATTACCGGGACACCTCCGCTCTGGGAGCAGTACTTC. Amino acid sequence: CAITGTPPLWEQYF.

The CDR3 sequence is CASSPNAGTRGNTIYF. The CDR3 DNA is TGTGCCAGCAGCCCCAACGCCGGGACACGGGGAAACACCATATATTTT. This chain links TRBV7-9 with TRBJ1-3; possibly TRBD1 for D (6 bases). The CDR3 sequence is 16 residues long. CDR1 and CDR2 (germline): SEHNR, FQNEAQ (reference sequence). Trimming pared 5 bases from V and 4 bases from J, leaving 18 bases between. The variable domain in full, with the rest retrieved from reference TRBV7-9 and TRBJ1-3, is DTGVSQNPRHKITKRGQNVTFRCDPISEHNRLYWYRQTLGQGPEFLTYFQNEAQLEKSRLLSDRFSAERPKGSFSTLEIQRTEQGDSAMYLCASSPNAGTRGNTIYFGEGSWLTVV.

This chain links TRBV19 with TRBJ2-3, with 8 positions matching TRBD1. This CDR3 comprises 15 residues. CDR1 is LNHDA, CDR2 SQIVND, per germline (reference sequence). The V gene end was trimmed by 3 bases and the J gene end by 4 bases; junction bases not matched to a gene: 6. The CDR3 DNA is TGTGCCAGTAGTATCTTCGGACAGGGAGCAGATACGCAGTATTTT. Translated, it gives CASSIFGQGADTQYF.

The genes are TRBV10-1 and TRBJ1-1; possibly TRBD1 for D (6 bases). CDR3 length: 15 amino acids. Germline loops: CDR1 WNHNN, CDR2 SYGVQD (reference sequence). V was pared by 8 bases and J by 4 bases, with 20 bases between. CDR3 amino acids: CASPDWGRRGTEAFF. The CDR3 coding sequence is TGCGCCAGCCCTGATTGGGGGCGCCGGGGCACTGAAGCTTTCTTT.

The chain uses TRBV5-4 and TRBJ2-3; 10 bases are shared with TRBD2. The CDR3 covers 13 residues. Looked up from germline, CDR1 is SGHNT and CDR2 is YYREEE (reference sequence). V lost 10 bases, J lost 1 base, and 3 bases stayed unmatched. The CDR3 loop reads CAGGTSGTDTQYF. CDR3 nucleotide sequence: TGTGCCGGCGGGACTAGCGGCACAGATACGCAGTATTTT. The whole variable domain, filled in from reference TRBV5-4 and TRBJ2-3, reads ETGVTQSPTHLIKTRGQQVTLRCSSQSGHNTVSWYQQALGQGPQFIFQYYREEENGRGNFPPRFSGLQFPNYSSELNVNALELDDSALYLCAGGTSGTDTQYFGPGTRLTVL.